A single sample is the source of the 9 T cell receptor beta chains below, sequenced in a study of T cells in Graves' hyperthyroidism and ophthalmopathy. Amplified TCR beta CDR3 regions derived from RNA transcripts. TCR CDR3 underwent first-round RT-PCR with the HTBI primer set. TCRdb itself ran the multiplex PCR reads through MiXCR, one entry per CDR3 protein. Of 400,000 or so distinct CDR3 sequences in the sample, around 15% were seen once. The sample comprised blood. These receptors came from a middle-aged man with Graves' ophthalmopathy.

This clonotype was observed many times. The chain uses TRBV30 and TRBJ1-1; D ambiguous. Germline loops: CDR1 GTSNPN, CDR2 SVGIG (reference sequence). The CDR3 runs to 14 residues. Trimming shortened V by 6 bases and J by 1 base, and 15 bases separated the two germline ends. CDR3 protein: CACRGRQSNTEAFF. The CDR3 DNA is TGTGCCTGTCGAGGGCGGCAATCGAACACTGAAGCTTTCTTT.

This clonotype was seen repeatedly, ten times or more. V gene TRBV13 combines with J gene TRBJ1-4; perhaps TRBD1 as D (6 bases). The CDR3 totals 16 residues. Germline CDR1 reads PRHDT; CDR2 reads FYEKMQ (reference sequence). Trimming shortened V by 1 base and J by 1 base, and 10 bases separated the two germline ends. CDR3 amino acids: CASSLETGRTNEKLFF. Written as DNA, the CDR3 is TGTGCCAGCAGCTTAGAGACAGGAAGAACTAATGAAAAACTGTTTTTT.

This clonotype was observed a handful of times. The chain has TRBV20-1 and TRBJ2-1; 9 bases fit TRBD1. Germline V gene lookup returns CDR1 DFQATT and CDR2 SNEGSKA (reference sequence). There are 16 residues in the CDR3. The CDR3 nucleotides read TGCAAACCAGACAGGGGGACGGCGGGGGATTACAATGAGCAGTTCTTC. Translation: CKPDRGTAGDYNEQFF.

This chain joins TRBV7-2 and TRBJ2-7, with TRBD1 matching 7 bases. The CDR3 covers 12 residues. V lost 5 bases, J lost 6 bases, and 4 bases stayed unmatched. Germline V gene sequence: CDR1 SGHTA, CDR2 FQGNSA. CDR3 DNA sequence: TGTGCCAGCAGCCCCGGGACAGCCGAGCAGTACTTC. Translated, it gives CASSPGTAEQYF.

The sample holds a few counts of this clonotype. J is TRBJ1-5 and V is TRBV19; D uncertain. This CDR3 contains 14 residues. Looked up from germline, CDR1 is LNHDA and CDR2 is SQIVND (reference sequence). Trimming pared 4 bases from V and 0 bases from J, leaving 7 bases between. CDR3: CASSTVNSNQPQHF. The CDR3 region has the DNA TGTGCCAGTAGTACAGTGAATAGCAATCAGCCCCAGCATTTT.

The gene calls are TRBV5-6 and TRBJ2-1, with 8 bases fitting TRBD1. The V and J ends lost 1 base and 5 bases, in that order; junction bases with no gene match: 2. CDR1 and CDR2 from the germline V gene are SGHDT and YYEEEE. The CDR3 is 14 amino acids. This CDR3 is CASSLLDRDNEQFF. The CDR3 bases are TGTGCCAGCAGCTTGTTGGACAGGGACAATGAGCAGTTCTTC.

This clonotype was detected ten times or more. CDR3 region: CASSVRHPKELPNSPLHF. The DNA of the CDR3 is TGTGCCAGCAGTGTCCGACACCCTAAAGAACTGCCAAATTCACCCCTCCACTTT. This chain uses TRBV6-1 with TRBJ1-6, with D unclear. The V end was cut by 4 bases, the J end by 7 bases, with 23 bases between. The CDR3 has 18 amino acids. CDR1 MNHNS and CDR2 SASEGT come from the germline V gene.

This clonotype was recorded many times. The CDR3 bases are TGTGCCAGCAGCGGACCTGGGTACTCTGGAAACACCATATATTTT. Translating it yields CASSGPGYSGNTIYF. J is TRBJ1-3 and V is TRBV7-9; no reliable D call. V lost 5 bases, J lost 0 bases, and 11 bases lay in between. Germline CDR1 SEHNR, CDR2 FQNEAQ (reference sequence). This CDR3 is 15 amino acids long.

This chain links TRBV5-1 with TRBJ2-3, with 9 positions matching TRBD2. The ends lost 7 bases at V and 6 bases at J; junction bases unmatched: 9. The CDR3 runs to 14 residues. Looked up from germline, CDR1 is SGHRS and CDR2 is YFSETQ. The CDR3 spells CASRPSGAYDTQYF. Written as DNA, the CDR3 is TGCGCCAGCCGGCCTAGCGGGGCTTATGATACGCAGTATTTT.